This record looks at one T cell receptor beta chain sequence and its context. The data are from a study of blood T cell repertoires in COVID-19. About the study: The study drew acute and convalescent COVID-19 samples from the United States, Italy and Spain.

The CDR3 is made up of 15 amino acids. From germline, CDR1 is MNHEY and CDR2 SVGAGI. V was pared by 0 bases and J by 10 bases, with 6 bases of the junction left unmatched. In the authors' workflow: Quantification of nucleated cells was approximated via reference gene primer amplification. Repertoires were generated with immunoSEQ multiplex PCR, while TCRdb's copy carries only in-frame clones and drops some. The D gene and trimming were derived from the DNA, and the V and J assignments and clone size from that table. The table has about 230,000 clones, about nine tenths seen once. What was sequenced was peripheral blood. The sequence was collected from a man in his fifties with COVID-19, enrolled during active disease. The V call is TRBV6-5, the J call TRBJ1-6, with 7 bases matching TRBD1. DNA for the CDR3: TGTGCCAGCAGTTACTCGACAGGGTTGGACTCACCCCTCCACTTT. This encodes CASSYSTGLDSPLHF.